Described below is a single T cell receptor beta chain sequence and its context. Antigen: not known. These data belong to a study of T cell responses to AZD1222 COVID-19 vaccine. Generated by immunoSEQ multiplex PCR, the TCRdb table keeps only in-frame clones and is missing some. The data hold approximately 150,000 clones, with 85% to 90% observed a single time. Study-wide results and limits: CD4 TCRs covered the whole spike, strongest at regions 160-218 and 743-854. Epitopes outside B.1.351 and B.1.1.7 mutated regions reportedly drew nearly half of spike TCRs. None of the repertoires were sampled until the peak T cell response had passed.

After removal of 8 bases from V and 5 bases from J, the junction contained 11 bases not matched to a gene. CDR1 is MNHEY, CDR2 SVGAGI, per germline. The CDR3 consists of 15 residues. The V and J genes are TRBV6-5 and TRBJ2-3; 9 nucleotides align to TRBD2. Material: peripheral blood, obtained on day 0 of AZD1222 vaccination. The receptor was derived from an adult in good health. The CDR3 nucleotides are TGTGCCAGCTCAGCCGGGACTAGCTACCTAGATACGCAGTATTTT. Its translation is CASSAGTSYLDTQYF.